The clone carrying this T cell receptor beta chain was observed many times. Its antigen is currently unknown. The sample's time point: patch test 1, 2 weeks after DPC sensitization. Treatment: therapeutic diphenylcyclopropenone sensitization with weekly scalp DPC. Each donor was an alopecia patient between 18 and 70 years of age who qualified for DPC. Germline V gene sequence: CDR1 SEHNR, CDR2 FQNEAQ (reference sequence). The CDR3 has 16 residues. The V and J ends lost 5 bases and 3 bases respectively, with 20 bases between them. This record comes from a study of human T cells and chemical hapten exposure. The library tagged each cDNA molecule with unique molecular identifiers. TCRdb reanalysed the RACE reads using MiXCR and keeps one entry per CDR3 protein. The table lists around 150,000 distinct CDR3 sequences, around 13% of them singletons. Findings and limits, study-wide: Expanded TCRs showed more large CDR3 clusters than pre-sensitization or healthy control sets. Unchanged with DPC sensitization were TCRs above 1 in 1000 frequency.

The V gene is TRBV7-9, the J gene TRBJ2-7; unclear D gene. The sequence was obtained from a woman in her thirties with alopecia areata. Some clones in this sample may be carry-over from other donors' samples. Sequenced material: whole blood, taken in connection with sensitization to the hapten diphenylcyclopropenone (DPC). The CDR3 coding sequence is TGTGCCAGCAGCAAAAGAGAGACACTGGAGATCTACGAGCAGTACTTC. Protein sequence: CASSKRETLEIYEQYF.